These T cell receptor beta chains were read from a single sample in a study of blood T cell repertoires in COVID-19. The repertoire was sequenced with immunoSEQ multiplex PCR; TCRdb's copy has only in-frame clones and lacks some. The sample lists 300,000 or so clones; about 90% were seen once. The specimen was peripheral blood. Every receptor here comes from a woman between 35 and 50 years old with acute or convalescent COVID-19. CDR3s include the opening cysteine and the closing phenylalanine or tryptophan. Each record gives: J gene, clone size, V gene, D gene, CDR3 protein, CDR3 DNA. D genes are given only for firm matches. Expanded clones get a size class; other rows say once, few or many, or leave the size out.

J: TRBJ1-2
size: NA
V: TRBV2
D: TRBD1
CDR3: CASSIQGNNYGYTF
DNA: TGTGCCAGCAGTATACAGGGGAATAACTATGGCTACACCTTC

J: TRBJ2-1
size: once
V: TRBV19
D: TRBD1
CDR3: CASNAQGDNEQFF
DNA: TGTGCCAGTAATGCACAGGGGGACAATGAGCAGTTCTTC

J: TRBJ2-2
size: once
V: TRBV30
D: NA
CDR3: CAWSIVNTGELFF
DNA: TGTGCCTGGAGTATAGTGAACACCGGGGAGCTGTTTTTT

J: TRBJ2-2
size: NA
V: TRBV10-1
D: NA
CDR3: CASSDVLMNTGELFF
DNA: TGCGCCAGCAGTGATGTACTCATGAACACCGGGGAGCTGTTTTTT

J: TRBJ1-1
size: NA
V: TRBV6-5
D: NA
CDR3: CASTLGTEAFF
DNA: TGTGCCAGCACACTTGGCACTGAAGCTTTCTTT

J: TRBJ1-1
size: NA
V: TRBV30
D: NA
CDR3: CAWRERGEAFF
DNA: TGTGCCTGGAGAGAGCGGGGTGAAGCTTTCTTT

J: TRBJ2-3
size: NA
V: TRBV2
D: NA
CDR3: CASSWAGGTDTQYF
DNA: TGTGCCAGCTCCTGGGCAGGGGGGACAGATACGCAGTATTTT

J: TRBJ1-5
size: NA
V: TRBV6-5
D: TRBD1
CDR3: CASAGQGGYQPQHF
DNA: TGTGCCAGCGCTGGACAGGGGGGGTATCAGCCCCAGCATTTT

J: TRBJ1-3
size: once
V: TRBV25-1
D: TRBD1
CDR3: CASSEHRGVDGNTIYF
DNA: TGTGCCAGCAGTGAACACAGGGGTGTAGATGGAAACACCATATATTTT

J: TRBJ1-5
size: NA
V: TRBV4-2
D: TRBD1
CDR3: CASSQGGTGVEPQHF
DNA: TGTGCCAGCAGCCAAGGAGGGACAGGGGTAGAGCCCCAGCATTTT

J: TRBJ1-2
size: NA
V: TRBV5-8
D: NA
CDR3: CASRAGPYGYTF
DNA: TGTGCAAGCAGGGCAGGGCCCTATGGCTACACCTTC

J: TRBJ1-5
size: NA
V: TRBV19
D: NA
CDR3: CASSMFRYSNQPQHF
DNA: TGTGCCAGTAGTATGTTCAGATATAGCAATCAGCCCCAGCATTTT

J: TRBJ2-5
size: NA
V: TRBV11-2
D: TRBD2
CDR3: CASSYGTSGGLYQETQYF
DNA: TGTGCCAGCAGCTACGGGACTAGCGGGGGTCTCTACCAAGAGACCCAGTACTTC

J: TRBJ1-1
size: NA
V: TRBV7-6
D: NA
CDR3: CASSLEVPGGTEAFF
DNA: TGTGCCAGCAGCTTAGAAGTCCCTGGCGGAACTGAAGCTTTCTTT

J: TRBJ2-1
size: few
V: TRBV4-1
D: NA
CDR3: CASSQYENNEQFF
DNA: TGCGCCAGCAGCCAATACGAGAACAATGAGCAGTTCTTC

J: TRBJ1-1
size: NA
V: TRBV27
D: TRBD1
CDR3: CASSWGQENTEAFF
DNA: TGTGCCAGCAGTTGGGGACAGGAGAACACTGAAGCTTTCTTT

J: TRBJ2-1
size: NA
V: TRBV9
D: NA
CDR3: CASGRLGGNEQFF
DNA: TGTGCCAGCGGCAGACTAGGAGGAAATGAGCAGTTCTTC

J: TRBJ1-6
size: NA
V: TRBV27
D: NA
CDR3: CASSHGAVSPLHF
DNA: TGTGCCAGCAGCCATGGAGCTGTTTCACCCCTCCACTTT

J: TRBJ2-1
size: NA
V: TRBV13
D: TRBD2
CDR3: CASSDSLGRGGGNEQFF
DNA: TGTGCCAGCAGCGATTCCCTAGGGCGGGGGGGCGGAAATGAGCAGTTCTTC

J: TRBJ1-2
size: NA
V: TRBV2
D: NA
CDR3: CASRDPGGLYGYTF
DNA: TGTGCCAGCAGGGATCCGGGGGGTCTCTATGGCTACACCTTC

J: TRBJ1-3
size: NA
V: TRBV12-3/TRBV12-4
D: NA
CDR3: CASNSGGNTIYF
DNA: TGTGCCAGCAACTCGGGGGGAAACACCATATATTTT

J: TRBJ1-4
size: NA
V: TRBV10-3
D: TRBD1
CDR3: CAAQGQPGEKLFF
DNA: TGTGCCGCTCAGGGACAGCCTGGTGAAAAACTGTTTTTT

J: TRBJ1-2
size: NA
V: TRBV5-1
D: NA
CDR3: CASSFRGSYSPSYGYTF
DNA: TGCGCCAGCAGCTTTCGCGGCAGCTACTCCCCCTCCTATGGCTACACCTTC

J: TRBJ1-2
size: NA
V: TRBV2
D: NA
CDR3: CASSEKRGAGGYTF
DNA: TGTGCCAGCAGTGAAAAACGGGGTGCGGGTGGCTACACCTTC

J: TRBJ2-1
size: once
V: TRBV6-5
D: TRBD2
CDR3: CASLGLAGAQDEQFF
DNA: TGTGCCAGCCTTGGACTAGCGGGGGCTCAGGATGAGCAGTTCTTC

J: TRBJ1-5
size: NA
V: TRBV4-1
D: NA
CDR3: CASSQLGILNSNQPQHF
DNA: TGCGCCAGCAGCCAATTGGGCATCCTGAATAGCAATCAGCCCCAGCATTTT

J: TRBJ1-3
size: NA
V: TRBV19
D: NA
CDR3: CASSINTAGNTIYF
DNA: TGTGCCAGTAGTATTAACACCGCTGGAAACACCATATATTTT

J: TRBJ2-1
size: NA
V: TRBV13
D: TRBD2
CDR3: CASSSLTGTIGEGLYNEQFF
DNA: TGTGCCAGCAGCTCGCTCACCGGGACTATAGGGGAGGGCCTCTACAATGAGCAGTTCTTC